This T cell receptor beta chain appears in the sequencing data of a study of STAT5B mutations in CD4+ large granular lymphocyte leukemia. Broader study findings: Main leukemic clonotypes were patient-specific, but about 26% appeared at low frequency elsewhere.

The assay was run at survey level. Method: immunoSEQ multiplex PCR; TCRdb's copy keeps in-frame clones and lacks some. The sample records about 38,000 clones, more than 70% being singletons. Points on this clone: Its antigen is not known.

Healthy controls were blood donor buffy coats. There are 16 residues in the CDR3. Looked up from germline, CDR1 is SGHVS and CDR2 is FQNEAQ. V was cut by 6 bases and J by 3 bases, with 18 bases left in between. The sequencing input was CD4+ T cells from blood buffy coats. The receptor's source is a human donor in good health. The gene calls are TRBV7-8 and TRBJ2-1, with D perhaps matching TRBD2 (7 bases). The CDR3 sequence: CASRRGGRGYYNEQFF. CDR3 DNA: TGTGCCAGCAGACGAGGGGGGAGGGGTTACTACAATGAGCAGTTCTTC.